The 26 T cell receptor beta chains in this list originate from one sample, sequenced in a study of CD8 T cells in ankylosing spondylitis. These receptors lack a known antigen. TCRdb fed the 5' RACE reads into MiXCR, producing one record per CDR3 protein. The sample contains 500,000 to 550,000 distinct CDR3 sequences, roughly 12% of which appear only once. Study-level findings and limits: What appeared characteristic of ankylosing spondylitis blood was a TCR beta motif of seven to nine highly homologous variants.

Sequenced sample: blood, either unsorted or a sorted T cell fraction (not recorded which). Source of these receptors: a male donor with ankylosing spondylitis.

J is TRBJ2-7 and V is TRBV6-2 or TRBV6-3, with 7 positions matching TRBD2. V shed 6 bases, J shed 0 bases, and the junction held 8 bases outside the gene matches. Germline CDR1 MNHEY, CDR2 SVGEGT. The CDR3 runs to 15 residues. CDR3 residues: CASSPLARSSYEQYV. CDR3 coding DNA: TGTGCCAGCAGCCCACTAGCGAGAAGCTCCTACGAGCAGTACGTC.

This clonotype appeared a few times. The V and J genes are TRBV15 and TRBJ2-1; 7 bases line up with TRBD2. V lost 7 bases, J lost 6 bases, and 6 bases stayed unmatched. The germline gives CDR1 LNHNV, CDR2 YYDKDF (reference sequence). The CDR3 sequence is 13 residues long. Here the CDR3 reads CATTSGIGNEQFF. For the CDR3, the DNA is TGTGCCACCACCAGCGGGATTGGCAATGAGCAGTTCTTC.

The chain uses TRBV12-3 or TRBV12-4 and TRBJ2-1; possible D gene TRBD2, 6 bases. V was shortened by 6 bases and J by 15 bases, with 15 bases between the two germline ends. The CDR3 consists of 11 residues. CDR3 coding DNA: TGTGCCAGCAGCACCGGGACTTGGCGGTTCTTC. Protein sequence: CASSTGTWRFF.

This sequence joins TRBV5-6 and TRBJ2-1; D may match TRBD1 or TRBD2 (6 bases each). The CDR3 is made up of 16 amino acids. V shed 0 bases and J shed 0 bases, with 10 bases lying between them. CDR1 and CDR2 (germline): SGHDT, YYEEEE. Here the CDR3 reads CASSLEGGFSYNEQFF. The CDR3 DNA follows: TGTGCCAGCAGCTTGGAGGGGGGATTCTCCTACAATGAGCAGTTCTTC.

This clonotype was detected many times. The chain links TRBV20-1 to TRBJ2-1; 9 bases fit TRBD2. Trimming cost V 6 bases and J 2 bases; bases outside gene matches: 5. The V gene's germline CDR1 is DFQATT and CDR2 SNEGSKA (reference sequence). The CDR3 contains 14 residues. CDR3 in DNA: TGCAGTGCAATCCTAGCGGGACCCTACAATGAGCAGTTCTTC. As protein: CSAILAGPYNEQFF.

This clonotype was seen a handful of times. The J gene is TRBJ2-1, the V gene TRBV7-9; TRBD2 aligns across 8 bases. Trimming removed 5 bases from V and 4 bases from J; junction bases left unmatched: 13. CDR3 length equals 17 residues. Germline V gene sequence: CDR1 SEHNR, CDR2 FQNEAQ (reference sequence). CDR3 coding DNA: TGTGCCAGCAGCCCCCCTCCCAGCGGGAGAAATTACAATGAGCAGTTCTTC. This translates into CASSPPPSGRNYNEQFF.

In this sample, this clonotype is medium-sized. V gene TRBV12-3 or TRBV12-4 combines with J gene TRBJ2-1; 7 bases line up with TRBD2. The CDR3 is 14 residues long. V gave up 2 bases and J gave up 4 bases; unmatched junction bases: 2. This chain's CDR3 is CASSLLAVYNEQFF. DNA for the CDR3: TGTGCCAGCAGTTTACTAGCGGTGTACAATGAGCAGTTCTTC.

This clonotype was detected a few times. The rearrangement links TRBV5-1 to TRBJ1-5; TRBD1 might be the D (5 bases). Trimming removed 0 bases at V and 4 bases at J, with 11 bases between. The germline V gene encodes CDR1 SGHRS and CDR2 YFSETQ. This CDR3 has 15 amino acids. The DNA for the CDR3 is TGCGCCAGCAGCTTGGAAGGGGCGGCAAATCAGCCCCAGCATTTT. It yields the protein CASSLEGAANQPQHF.

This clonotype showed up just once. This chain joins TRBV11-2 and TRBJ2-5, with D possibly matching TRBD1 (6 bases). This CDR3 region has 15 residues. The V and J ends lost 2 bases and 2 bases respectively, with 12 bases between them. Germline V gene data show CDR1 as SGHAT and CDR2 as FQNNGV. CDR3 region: CASSLLRGQQETQYF. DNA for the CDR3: TGTGCCAGCAGCTTACTTCGAGGACAGCAAGAGACCCAGTACTTC.

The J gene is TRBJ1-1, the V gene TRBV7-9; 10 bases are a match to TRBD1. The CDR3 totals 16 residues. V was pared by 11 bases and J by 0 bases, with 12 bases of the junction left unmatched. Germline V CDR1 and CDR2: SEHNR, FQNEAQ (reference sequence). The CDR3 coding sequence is TGTGCCCCGGAGTCAGACAGGGGGCTTATGAACACTGAAGCTTTCTTT. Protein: CAPESDRGLMNTEAFF.

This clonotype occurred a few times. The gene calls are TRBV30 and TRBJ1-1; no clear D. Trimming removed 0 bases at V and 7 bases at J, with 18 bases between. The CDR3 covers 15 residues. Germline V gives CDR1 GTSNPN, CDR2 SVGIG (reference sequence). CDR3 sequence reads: CAWSVLVSPGDEAFF. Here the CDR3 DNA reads TGTGCCTGGAGTGTACTAGTTTCCCCGGGAGATGAAGCTTTCTTT.

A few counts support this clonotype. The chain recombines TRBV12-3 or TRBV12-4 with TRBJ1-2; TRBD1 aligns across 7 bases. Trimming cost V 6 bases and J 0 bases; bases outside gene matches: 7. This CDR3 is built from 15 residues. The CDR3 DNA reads TGTGCCAGCAGGGAACGGGACAGTCCTAACTATGGCTACACCTTC. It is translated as CASRERDSPNYGYTF.

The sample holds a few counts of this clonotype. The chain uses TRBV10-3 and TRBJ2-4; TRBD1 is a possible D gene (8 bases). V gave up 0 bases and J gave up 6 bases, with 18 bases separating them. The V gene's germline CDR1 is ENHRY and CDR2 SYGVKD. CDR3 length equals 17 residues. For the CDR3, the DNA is TGTGCCATCAGTGAGTCGGGTGGACAGGGCGGGAGAAACATTCAGTACTTC. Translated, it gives CAISESGGQGGRNIQYF.

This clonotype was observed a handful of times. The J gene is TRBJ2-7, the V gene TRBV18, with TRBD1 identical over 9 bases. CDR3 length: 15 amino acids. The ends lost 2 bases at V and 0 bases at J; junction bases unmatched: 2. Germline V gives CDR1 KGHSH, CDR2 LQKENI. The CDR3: CASSPMGQGSYEQYF. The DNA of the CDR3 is TGTGCCAGCTCACCAATGGGACAGGGCTCCTACGAGCAGTACTTC.

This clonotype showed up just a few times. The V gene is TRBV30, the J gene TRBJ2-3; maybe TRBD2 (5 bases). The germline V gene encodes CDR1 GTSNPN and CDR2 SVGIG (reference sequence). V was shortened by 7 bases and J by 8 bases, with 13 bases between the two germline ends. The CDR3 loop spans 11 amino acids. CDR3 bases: TGTGCCTTACCTCGAGAGGGTACGCAGTATTTT. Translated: CALPREGTQYF.

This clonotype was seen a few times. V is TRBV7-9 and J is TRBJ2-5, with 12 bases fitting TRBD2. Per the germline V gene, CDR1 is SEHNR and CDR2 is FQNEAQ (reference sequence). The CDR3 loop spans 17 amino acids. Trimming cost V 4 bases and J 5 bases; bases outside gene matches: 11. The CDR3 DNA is TGTGCCAGCAGCTCGAGCCAACTAGCGGGAGGATGGGAGACCCAGTACTTC. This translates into CASSSSQLAGGWETQYF. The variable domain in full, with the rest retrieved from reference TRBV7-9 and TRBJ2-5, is DTGVSQNPRHKITKRGQNVTFRCDPISEHNRLYWYRQTLGQGPEFLTYFQNEAQLEKSRLLSDRFSAERPKGSFSTLEIQRTEQGDSAMYLCASSSSQLAGGWETQYFGPGTRLLVL.

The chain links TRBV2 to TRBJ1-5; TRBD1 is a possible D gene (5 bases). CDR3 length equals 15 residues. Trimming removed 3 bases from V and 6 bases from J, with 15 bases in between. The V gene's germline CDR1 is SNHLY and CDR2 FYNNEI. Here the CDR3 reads CASSEDARVTQPQHF. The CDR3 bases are TGTGCCAGCAGTGAGGACGCCAGGGTGACTCAGCCCCAGCATTTT.

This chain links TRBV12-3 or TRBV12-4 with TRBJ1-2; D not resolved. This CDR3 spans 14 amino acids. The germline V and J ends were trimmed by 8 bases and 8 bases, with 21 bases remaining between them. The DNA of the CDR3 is TGTGCCAGCCAAAAGGGTTCCGGGAGTAGCGGCTACACCTTC. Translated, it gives CASQKGSGSSGYTF.

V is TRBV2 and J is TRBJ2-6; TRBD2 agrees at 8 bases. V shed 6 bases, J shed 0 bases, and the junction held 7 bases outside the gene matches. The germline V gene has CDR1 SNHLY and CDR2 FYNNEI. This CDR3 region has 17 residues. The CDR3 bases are TGTGCCAGCAGGGAGGCTAGCGGGCCCTCTGGGGCCAACGTCCTGACTTTC. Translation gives CASREASGPSGANVLTF.

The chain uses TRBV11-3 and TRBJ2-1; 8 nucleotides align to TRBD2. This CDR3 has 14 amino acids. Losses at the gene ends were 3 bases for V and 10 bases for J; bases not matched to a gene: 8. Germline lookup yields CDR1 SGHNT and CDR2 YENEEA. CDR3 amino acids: CASSFISGSSEQFF. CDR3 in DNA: TGTGCCAGCAGCTTTATAAGCGGGAGTAGCGAGCAGTTCTTC. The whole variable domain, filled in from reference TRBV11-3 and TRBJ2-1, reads EAGVVQSPRYKIIEKKQPVAFWCNPISGHNTLYWYLQNLGQGPELLIRYENEEAVDDSQLPKDRFSAERLKGVDSTLKIQPAELGDSAVYLCASSFISGSSEQFFGPGTRLTVL.

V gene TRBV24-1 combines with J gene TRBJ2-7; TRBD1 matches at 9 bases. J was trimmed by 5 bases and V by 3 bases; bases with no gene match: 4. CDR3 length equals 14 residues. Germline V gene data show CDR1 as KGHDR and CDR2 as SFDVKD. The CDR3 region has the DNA TGTGCCACCAGTGATGCCGGGACAGGGAACGAGCAGTACTTC. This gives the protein CATSDAGTGNEQYF.

The CDR3 reads CACCQRYGLAGPDTQYF. The CDR3, as DNA: TGTGCCTGCTGCCAAAGATACGGGCTAGCGGGACCAGATACGCAGTATTTT. V gene TRBV3-1 combines with J gene TRBJ2-3, with 9 nucleotides matching TRBD2. Germline CDR1 reads LGHDT; CDR2 reads YNNKEL (reference sequence). The CDR3 consists of 17 residues. V trimming: 11 bases; J trimming: 4 bases; junction bases outside the gene matches: 19.

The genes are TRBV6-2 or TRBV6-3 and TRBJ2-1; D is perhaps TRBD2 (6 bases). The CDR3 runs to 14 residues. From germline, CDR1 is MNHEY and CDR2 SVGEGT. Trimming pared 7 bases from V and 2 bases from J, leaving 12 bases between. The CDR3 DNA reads TGTGCCAGCAACGGGGCTAGCGCCTACAATGAGCAGTTCTTC. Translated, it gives CASNGASAYNEQFF.

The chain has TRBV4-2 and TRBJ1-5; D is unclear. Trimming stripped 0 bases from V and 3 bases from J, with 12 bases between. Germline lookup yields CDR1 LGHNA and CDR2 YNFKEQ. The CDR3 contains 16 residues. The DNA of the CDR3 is TGTGCCAGCAGCCAAGATCTGGAAAGGTACAATCAGCCCCAGCATTTT. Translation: CASSQDLERYNQPQHF.

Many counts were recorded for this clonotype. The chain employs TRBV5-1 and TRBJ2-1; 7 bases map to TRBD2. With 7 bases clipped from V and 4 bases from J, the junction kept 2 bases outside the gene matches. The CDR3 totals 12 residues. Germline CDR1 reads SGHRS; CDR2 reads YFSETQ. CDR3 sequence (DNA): TGCGCCAGCCGCGGGGGATACAATGAGCAGTTCTTC. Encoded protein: CASRGGYNEQFF.

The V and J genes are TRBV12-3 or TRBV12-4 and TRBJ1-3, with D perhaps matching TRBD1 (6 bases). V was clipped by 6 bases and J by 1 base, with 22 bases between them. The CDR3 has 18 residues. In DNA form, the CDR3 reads TGTGCCAGCAGCCAAACCGCGGACAGCAGAGAATCTGGAAACACCATATATTTT. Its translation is CASSQTADSRESGNTIYF.